Shown below are 4 T cell receptor beta chains from a single sample sequenced in a study of cytomegalovirus exposure and HLA in healthy donors. PCR amplification relied on 60 Vbeta primers (plus 13 Jbeta primers). Data came from immunoSEQ multiplex PCR; TCRdb stores just in-frame clones and leaves some out. The listing contains tens of thousands of clones. The sequencing input was PBMCs. These receptors were obtained from a woman between 25 and 40 years old in good health and CMV-seropositive.

V and J are TRBV5-1 and TRBJ2-3; 10 bases are a match to TRBD2. Germline lookup yields CDR1 SGHRS and CDR2 YFSETQ. The CDR3 runs to 15 residues. With 0 bases clipped from V and 6 bases from J, the junction kept 4 bases outside the gene matches. The CDR3 protein is CASSLERGGSDTQYF. As DNA, the CDR3 is TGCGCCAGCAGCTTGGAGCGGGGGGGCTCGGATACGCAGTATTTT.

The V call is TRBV6-5, the J call TRBJ2-7, with 10 bases identical to TRBD2. Looked up from germline, CDR1 is MNHEY and CDR2 is SVGAGI. J lost 3 bases, V lost 0 bases, and 5 bases had no gene match. This CDR3 is 16 amino acids long. For the CDR3, the DNA is TGTGCCAGCAGTTACTCTAGCGGGAGGTGGGGCTACGAGCAGTACTTC. This sequence encodes CASSYSSGRWGYEQYF.

V and J are TRBV30 and TRBJ1-2, with a tentative D call TRBD1 (6 bases). V was cut by 2 bases and J by 6 bases, with 25 bases left in between. Germline V gene sequence: CDR1 GTSNPN, CDR2 SVGIG (reference sequence). The CDR3 length is 17 residues. The DNA of the CDR3 is TGTGCCTGGAGTTCCGGAGCCATCACAGGGCCCTCGGATGGCTACACCTTC. Translation: CAWSSGAITGPSDGYTF.

The chain is built from TRBV18 and TRBJ1-1; no clear D gene. The CDR3 is 15 amino acids. Trimming cost V 0 bases and J 5 bases, with 13 bases left between them. Germline assignment: CDR1 KGHSH and CDR2 LQKENI. The CDR3 loop is CASSPPARRWTEAFF. For the CDR3, the DNA is TGTGCCAGCTCACCACCGGCCCGGAGGTGGACTGAAGCTTTCTTT.